The clone carrying this TCR beta chain has ten or more counts. Its antigen is not identified. This sample was included in a study of Graves' ophthalmopathy and Graves' hyperthyroidism. General observations from the study: Built on 13 signatures, a model told ophthalmopathy apart from stable hyperthyroidism with about 88% sensitivity and approximately 81% specificity.

The V end was cut by 0 bases, the J end by 6 bases, with 18 bases between. Germline CDR1 is DFQATT and CDR2 is SNEGSKA (reference sequence). The CDR3 consists of 15 residues. Investigators amplified TCR beta CDR3 regions from RNA transcripts. Investigators did first-round RT-PCR with HTBI primers, then second-round multiplex PCR. TCRdb called the multiplex PCR reads again in MiXCR, with one record for every CDR3 protein. The sample lists some 370,000 distinct CDR3 sequences, approximately 17% occurring once. The clonotype originates from an adult woman with stable Graves' hyperthyroidism. Sequencing used peripheral blood. The chain recombines TRBV20-1 with TRBJ2-7; no definite D call. The CDR3 coding sequence is TGCAGTGCTAGAGACCACTCGGCCGGGTCACGCGAGCAGTACTTC. This gives the protein CSARDHSAGSREQYF.